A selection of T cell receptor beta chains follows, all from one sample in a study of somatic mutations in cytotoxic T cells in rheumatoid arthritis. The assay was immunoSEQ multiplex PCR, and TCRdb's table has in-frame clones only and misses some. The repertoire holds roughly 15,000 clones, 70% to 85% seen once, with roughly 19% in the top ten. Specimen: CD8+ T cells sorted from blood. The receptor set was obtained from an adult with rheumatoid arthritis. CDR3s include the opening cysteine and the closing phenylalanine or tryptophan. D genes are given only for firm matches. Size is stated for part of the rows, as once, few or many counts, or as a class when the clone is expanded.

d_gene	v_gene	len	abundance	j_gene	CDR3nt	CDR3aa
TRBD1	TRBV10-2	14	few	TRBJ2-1	TGCGCCAGCCTGGGGGGACAGGCCTACAATGAGCAGTTCTTC	CASLGGQAYNEQFF
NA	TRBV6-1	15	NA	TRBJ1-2	TGTGCCAGCAGTGAAGCGGGGGGGGGCGGCTATGGCTACACCTTC	CASSEAGGGGYGYTF
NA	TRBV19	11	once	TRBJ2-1	TGTGCCAGTAGTCTTGCGCGTGAGCAGTTCTTC	CASSLAREQFF
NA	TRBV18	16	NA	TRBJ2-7	TGTGCCAGCTCACCATCCTTTAGCGTGAATGACTACGAGCAGTACTTC	CASSPSFSVNDYEQYF
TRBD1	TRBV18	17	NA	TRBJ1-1	TGTGCCAGCTCACCTACCGGGACAGTATACATGAACACTGAAGCTTTCTTT	CASSPTGTVYMNTEAFF
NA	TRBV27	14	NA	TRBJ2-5	TGTGCCAGCAGTTTTAACGAGTACCAAGAGACCCAGTACTTC	CASSFNEYQETQYF
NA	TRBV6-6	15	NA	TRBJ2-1	TGTGCCAGCGCCCTCCTAGGAGGGAACTACAATGAGCAGTTCTTC	CASALLGGNYNEQFF
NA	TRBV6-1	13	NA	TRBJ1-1	TGTGCCAGCAAGGCCGCCATGAACACTGAAGCTTTCTTT	CASKAAMNTEAFF
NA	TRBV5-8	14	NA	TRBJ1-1	TGTGCCAGCAGCTTGGATGGCAGCCTCACTGAAGCTTTCTTT	CASSLDGSLTEAFF
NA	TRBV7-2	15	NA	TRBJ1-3	TGTGCCAGCAGCTTGCGGGAGGGTCTTGGAAACACCATATATTTT	CASSLREGLGNTIYF
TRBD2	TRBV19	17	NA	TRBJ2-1	TGTGCCAGTAGCCCTCATGGGACTAGCGCCCTACTAGGTGAGCAGTTCTTC	CASSPHGTSALLGEQFF
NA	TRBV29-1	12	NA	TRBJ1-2	TGCAGCGTTCGATCTGGGGTCTATGGCTACACCTTC	CSVRSGVYGYTF
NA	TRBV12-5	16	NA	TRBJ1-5	TGTGCTAGTGGTTTGCTAGGTTTGGGTAACAATCAGCCCCAGCATTTT	CASGLLGLGNNQPQHF
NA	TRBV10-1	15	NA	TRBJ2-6	TGCGCCAGCAGTGCAGGGAACTCTGGGGCCAACGTCCTGACTTTC	CASSAGNSGANVLTF
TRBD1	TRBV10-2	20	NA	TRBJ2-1	TGCGCCAGCAGTGATTCTAGGACAGGGCCGATCCAACCCCAATACAATGAGCAGTTCTTC	CASSDSRTGPIQPQYNEQFF
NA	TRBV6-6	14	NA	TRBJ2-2	TGTGCCAGCAGTTATAACGAGGGTCCCGGGGAGCTGTTTTTT	CASSYNEGPGELFF
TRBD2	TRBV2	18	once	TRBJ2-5	TGTGCCAGCAGTGATTCGGGACTAGCGGGAGGCGCCCAAGAGACCCAGTACTTC	CASSDSGLAGGAQETQYF
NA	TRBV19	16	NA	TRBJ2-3	TGTGCCAGTAGTATGGATTTGTTGGGAAGGCCAGATACGCAGTATTTT	CASSMDLLGRPDTQYF
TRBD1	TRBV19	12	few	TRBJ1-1	TGTGCCAGTAGTCCAATAGAGGGGGCAGCTTTCTTT	CASSPIEGAAFF
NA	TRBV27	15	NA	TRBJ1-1	TGTGCCAGCAGTTTATCGGGCAGGGTGAACACTGAAGCTTTCTTT	CASSLSGRVNTEAFF
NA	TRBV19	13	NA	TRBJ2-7	TGTGCCAGTAGTATAGATCCCGTGAACGAGCAGTACTTC	CASSIDPVNEQYF
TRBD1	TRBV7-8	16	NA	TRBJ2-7	TGTGCCAGCAGCTTAGCTAGTCAGACAGGGAGATACGAGCAGTACTTC	CASSLASQTGRYEQYF
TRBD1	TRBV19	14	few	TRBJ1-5	TGTGCCAGTAGCCAGGGGGCAGGCAATCAGCCCCAGCATTTT	CASSQGAGNQPQHF
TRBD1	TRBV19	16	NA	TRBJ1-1	TGTGCCAGTAGTGACGGGACAGTTATACTGAACACTGAAGCTTTCTTT	CASSDGTVILNTEAFF
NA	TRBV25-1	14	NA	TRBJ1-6	TGTGCCAGCAGTGATCGGACTAATAATTCACCCCTCCACTTT	CASSDRTNNSPLHF
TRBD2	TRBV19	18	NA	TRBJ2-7	TGTGCCAGTACCGAAGGACTAGTGAAATATGGTAACTCCTACGAGCAGTACTTC	CASTEGLVKYGNSYEQYF
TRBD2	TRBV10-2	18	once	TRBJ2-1	TGCGCCAGCAGTGAGTCGGTTTTGCGGGAGAACTCCTACAATGAGCAGTTCTTC	CASSESVLRENSYNEQFF
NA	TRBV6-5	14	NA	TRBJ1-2	TGTGCCAGCAGCCGCAGGGGCGCAGGTGGTGGCTACACCTTC	CASSRRGAGGGYTF
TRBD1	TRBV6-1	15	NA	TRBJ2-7	TGTGCCAGCAGTGAAAGTGGGACAGGGGTCGACGAGCAGTACTTC	CASSESGTGVDEQYF
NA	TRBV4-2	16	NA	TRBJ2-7	TGTGCCAGCAGCCAAGAGATAGGGAACTGGCGCTACGAGCAGTACTTC	CASSQEIGNWRYEQYF
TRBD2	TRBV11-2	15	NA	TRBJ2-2	TGTGCCAGCAGACTCCTAGCGGACTACACCGGGGAGCTGTTTTTT	CASRLLADYTGELFF
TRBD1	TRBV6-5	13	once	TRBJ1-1	TGTGCCAGCAATCGACAGGGGAGGTCTGAAGCTTTCTTT	CASNRQGRSEAFF
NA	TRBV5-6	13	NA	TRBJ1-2	TGTGCCAGCAGCTTCGGGGGGGCGCATGGCTACACCTTC	CASSFGGAHGYTF
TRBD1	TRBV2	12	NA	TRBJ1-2	TGTGCCAGCAGTTACAGGGGTGGTGGCTACACCTTC	CASSYRGGGYTF
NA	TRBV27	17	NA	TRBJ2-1	TGTGCCAGCAGTTTATCAACGGACCCGGGTCCGTGGAATGAGCAGTTCTTC	CASSLSTDPGPWNEQFF
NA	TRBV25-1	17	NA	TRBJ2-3	TGTGCCAGCAGTGAAAGGTTGGGGCCTAGCGAAACAGATACGCAGTATTTT	CASSERLGPSETDTQYF
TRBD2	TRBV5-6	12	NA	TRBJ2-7	TGTGCCAGCAGCCCGGGAGGGAACGAGCAGTACTTC	CASSPGGNEQYF
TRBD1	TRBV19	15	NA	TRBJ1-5	TGTGCCAGTAGTATATTTGACAGGACAGGTCAGCCCCAGCATTTT	CASSIFDRTGQPQHF
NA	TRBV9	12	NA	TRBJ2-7	TGTGCCAGCAGCGCAACCCGGGGCGAGCAGTACTTC	CASSATRGEQYF
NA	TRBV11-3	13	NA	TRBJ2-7	TGTGCCAGCAGCCCCCCCGAGGTGAGGGAGCAGTACTTC	CASSPPEVREQYF
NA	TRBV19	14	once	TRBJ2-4	TGTGCCAGTAGTAATTTGGCGGTAGAAAACATTCAGTACTTC	CASSNLAVENIQYF
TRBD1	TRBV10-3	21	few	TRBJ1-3	TGTGCCATCAGTGGTTTATACCCCGGGACAGGGGCCGGCTCCTCTGGAAACACCATATATTTT	CAISGLYPGTGAGSSGNTIYF
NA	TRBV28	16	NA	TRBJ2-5	TGTGCCAGCAGCCTTACGGGACGTCCAAATCAAGAGACCCAGTACTTC	CASSLTGRPNQETQYF